This T cell receptor (beta chain) appears in the sequencing data of a study of CD8+CD57+ T cells in acquired aplastic anemia. Study-wide points: The number of CD8+ CDR3 sequences shared by patients and controls was roughly 30.

About this clonotype: Its antigen is unidentified.

Using genomic DNA as the template, TCR beta VDJ and CDR3 profiling was carried out. Via MiXCR, TCRdb re-called the reads, giving one row per CDR3 protein. The sample gives hundreds of thousands of distinct CDR3 sequences, roughly 34% of which show up once; approximately 0.82% is in the top ten. Patients included in sequencing had previously demonstrated CD8+CD57+ cell expansion by flow cytometry. Trimming left V 5 bases short and J 4 bases short, with 17 bases between. In germline, CDR1 is SNHLY, CDR2 FYNNEI. The CDR3 extends over 15 amino acids. The specimen was sorted CD4+, CD8+, or CD8+CD57+ T cells (not recorded which) from PBMCs. This sequence joins TRBV2 and TRBJ1-2; no reliable D call. The source is a human donor with aplastic anemia. CDR3 coding DNA: TGTGCCAGCAGTTTATTTCGGGGTTACGGCTATGGCTACACCTTC. This gives the protein CASSLFRGYGYGYTF.